Listed here are 6 T cell receptor beta chains from one sample, sequenced in a study of blood T cell repertoires in COVID-19. Some clones are missing from TCRdb's copy, which holds only in-frame ones; the method was immunoSEQ multiplex PCR. The data show 120,000 to 150,000 clones, with roughly 90% seen just once and over 2% held by the top ten. Sample: peripheral blood. The receptors originated from a human donor in a cohort sampled during active COVID-19.

The V gene is TRBV29-1, the J gene TRBJ2-5; the match to TRBD1 covers 7 bases. Trimming took 7 bases from V and 1 from J; bases not matched to a gene: 3. The germline gives CDR1 SQVTM, CDR2 ANQGSEA. The CDR3 extends over 12 amino acids. In DNA form, the CDR3 reads TGCAGCGCCAGGGGGTCCCAAGAGACCCAGTACTTC. This sequence encodes CSARGSQETQYF.

The chain uses TRBV10-1 and TRBJ2-1; 8 nucleotides line up with TRBD2. The CDR3 is 15 residues long. Trimming cost V 2 bases and J 6 bases; bases outside gene matches: 6. Germline values: CDR1 WNHNN, CDR2 SYGVQD (reference sequence). This CDR3 reads CASSEGTSRLNEQFF. The CDR3 DNA reads TGCGCCAGCAGTGAGGGGACTAGTCGTCTCAATGAGCAGTTCTTC.

The chain links TRBV28 to TRBJ2-3; no definite D call. Looked up from germline, CDR1 is MDHEN and CDR2 is SYDVKM. CDR3 length equals 16 residues. V was clipped by 0 bases and J by 0 bases, with 10 bases between them. The chain's CDR3 is CASSLWPLDSTDTQYF. Here the CDR3 DNA reads TGTGCCAGCAGTTTATGGCCCTTAGATAGCACAGATACGCAGTATTTT. Together with reference TRBV28 and TRBJ2-3, the CDR3 gives the full variable domain: DVKVTQSSRYLVKRTGEKVFLECVQDMDHENMFWYRQDPGLGLRLIYFSYDVKMKEKGDIPEGYSVSREKKERFSLILESASTNQTSMYLCASSLWPLDSTDTQYFGPGTRLTVL.

The rearrangement uses TRBV18 and TRBJ2-5, with 7 bases aligning to TRBD2. CDR3 size: 16 residues. Trimming cost V 1 base and J 5 bases; bases outside gene matches: 10. The germline gives CDR1 KGHSH, CDR2 LQKENI. DNA of the CDR3: TGTGCCAGCTCACCACGCGCAGCGGGGCCCCAGGAGACCCAGTACTTC. Its translation is CASSPRAAGPQETQYF.

V and J are TRBV18 and TRBJ2-7; TRBD1 aligns across 9 bases. The CDR3 contains 16 residues. CDR1 is KGHSH and CDR2 is LQKENI in the germline V gene. J was trimmed by 2 bases and V by 3 bases; bases with no gene match: 8. The CDR3 DNA reads TGTGCCAGCTCACCGACGGGGGGACAGGGAGCCTACGAGCAGTACTTC. Encoded protein: CASSPTGGQGAYEQYF.

The V gene is TRBV5-5, the J gene TRBJ2-1; D call uncertain. Trimming shortened V by 3 bases and J by 5 bases, and 9 bases separated the two germline ends. The germline V gene has CDR1 SGHKS and CDR2 YYEKEE (reference sequence). The CDR3 loop spans 13 amino acids. In DNA, the CDR3 is TGTGCCAGCAGCTCAGGTAGTGACAATGAGCAGTTCTTC. This translates into CASSSGSDNEQFF.